This T cell receptor (beta chain) was observed in a study of blood T cell repertoires in COVID-19. TCRdb keeps only in-frame clones here, not all; method: immunoSEQ multiplex PCR. The sample has about 130,000 clones, about 84% seen once. The CDR3 is made up of 18 amino acids. The germline V gene encodes CDR1 SGHDT and CDR2 YYEEEE. V trimming: 1 base; J trimming: 1 base; junction bases outside the gene matches: 9. The chain links TRBV5-6 to TRBJ1-5; 9 bases agree with TRBD1. The clonotype originates from a human donor in a cohort sampled during active COVID-19. Sequencing used peripheral blood. CDR3 sequence (DNA): TGTGCCAGCAGCTTGTTGGGACAGGGAGTAAGGAGCAATCAGCCCCAGCATTTT. Its protein product is CASSLLGQGVRSNQPQHF.